The next 21 T cell receptor beta chains were all read from a single sample in a study of blood T cell repertoires in COVID-19. Clones were read by immunoSEQ multiplex PCR, and TCRdb kept only the in-frame ones, dropping some. The repertoire holds around 110,000 clones, approximately 84% seen once, with approximately 1.5% in the top ten. The sample taken for sequencing was peripheral blood. The receptors shown here come from a man between 35 and 55 years old with acute or convalescent COVID-19.

The J gene is TRBJ2-7, the V gene TRBV7-9, with D hard to call. This CDR3 region has 15 residues. Trimming removed 3 bases from V and 0 bases from J, with 12 bases in between. The germline gives CDR1 SEHNR, CDR2 FQNEAQ (reference sequence). The CDR3 DNA sequence: TGTGCCAGCAGCTTGGAGACTTACTCCTCCTACGAGCAGTACTTC. Translated, it gives CASSLETYSSYEQYF.

The rearrangement uses TRBV11-2 and TRBJ2-2; 7 nucleotides align to TRBD1. Germline V gene lookup returns CDR1 SGHAT and CDR2 FQNNGV. V shed 3 bases and J 3 bases; nucleotides not matched to a gene: 4. The CDR3 has 15 amino acids. The CDR3 region has the DNA TGTGCCAGCAGCTTCGACAGGGTTTACACCGGGGAGCTGTTTTTT. Translated, it gives CASSFDRVYTGELFF. The whole variable domain, remainder taken from reference TRBV11-2 and TRBJ2-2, is EAGVAQSPRYKIIEKRQSVAFWCNPISGHATLYWYQQILGQGPKLLIQFQNNGVVDDSQLPKDRFSAERLKGVDSTLKIQPAKLEDSAVYLCASSFDRVYTGELFFGEGSRLTVL.

The chain combines TRBV7-3 with TRBJ2-1; the match to TRBD2 covers 7 bases. Per the germline V gene, CDR1 is SGHTA and CDR2 is FQGTGA. V lost 5 bases, J lost 4 bases, and 8 bases stayed unmatched. CDR3 length: 15 amino acids. CDR3 sequence reads: CASSRHPSGYNEQFF. The CDR3 nucleotides are TGTGCCAGCAGCCGACACCCTAGCGGATACAATGAGCAGTTCTTC.

The gene calls are TRBV28 and TRBJ1-5; D is unclear. This CDR3 region has 12 residues. Germline V gene lookup returns CDR1 MDHEN and CDR2 SYDVKM. V was cut by 8 bases and J by 3 bases, with 8 bases left in between. Here the CDR3 reads CASVANNQPQHF. The CDR3 DNA follows: TGTGCCAGCGTAGCAAACAATCAGCCCCAGCATTTT.

The chain links TRBV3-1 (or the pseudogene TRBV3-2) to TRBJ2-2; TRBD2 aligns across 7 bases. The CDR3 covers 16 residues. Germline CDR1 and CDR2: LGHDT and YNNKEL (reference sequence). V shed 3 bases and J 1 base; nucleotides not matched to a gene: 5. The CDR3 region has the DNA TGTGCCAGCAGCCACCATGGGACTAAGAACACCGGGGAGCTGTTTTTT. It is translated as CASSHHGTKNTGELFF.

This chain uses TRBV2 with TRBJ2-3, with 8 nucleotides matching TRBD2. The CDR3 sequence is 16 residues long. The germline V gene has CDR1 SNHLY and CDR2 FYNNEI. Trimming at V came to 5 bases and at J to 2 bases, leaving 9 bases not matched to a gene. The CDR3 bases are TGTGCCAGCAGTCGAAACAGCGGGGGACCCACAGATACGCAGTATTTT. Protein product: CASSRNSGGPTDTQYF.

The chain carries TRBV12-3 or TRBV12-4 and TRBJ1-5; 8 bases are shared with TRBD1. The CDR3 loop spans 13 amino acids. The junction had 2 bases not matched to a gene; V was cut back by 6 bases and J by 4 bases. CDR3 nucleotide sequence: TGTGCCAGCAGCGGGACAGGAAATCAGCCCCAGCATTTT. Amino acids: CASSGTGNQPQHF.

This clone was seen once. V and J are TRBV19 and TRBJ1-1, with 8 bases that match TRBD1. The length of the CDR3 is 16 residues. CDR1 and CDR2 from the germline V gene are LNHDA and SQIVND (reference sequence). V lost 3 bases, J lost 1 base, and 7 bases stayed unmatched. CDR3 nucleotides: TGTGCCAGTAGTATTCGACAGGGGAGGAGGAACACTGAAGCTTTCTTT. Protein sequence: CASSIRQGRRNTEAFF.

This clone was observed a handful of times. This chain joins TRBV6-2 or TRBV6-3 and TRBJ2-6; maybe TRBD1 (5 bases). Germline V CDR1 and CDR2: MNHEY, SVGEGT. This CDR3 is 16 amino acids long. V lost 5 bases, J lost 1 base, and 12 bases lay in between. This CDR3 reads CASSTTQGSGANVLTF. CDR3 DNA: TGTGCCAGCAGTACTACTCAGGGATCTGGGGCCAACGTCCTGACTTTC.

This clone was seen only once. This chain connects TRBV4-1 to TRBJ1-3; D possibly corresponds to TRBD1 (6 bases). The germline V gene has CDR1 MGHRA and CDR2 YSYEKL. The CDR3 spans 14 residues. V was clipped by 6 bases and J by 4 bases, with 13 bases between them. The CDR3 spells CASRATGTGNTIYF. CDR3 DNA sequence: TGCGCCAGCAGGGCCACAGGGACGGGAAACACCATATATTTT.

This clone was counted once. The J gene is TRBJ2-7, the V gene TRBV9; TRBD2 matches 9 bases. The CDR3 is 14 amino acids. The trim removed 4 bases at V and 3 bases at J, leaving 5 bases unmatched. Germline CDR1 and CDR2: SGDLS and YYNGEE. For the CDR3, the DNA is TGTGCCAGCAGCCCTCGGACTAGCGACTACGAGCAGTACTTC. Protein product: CASSPRTSDYEQYF.

The CDR3 loop is CASSFRVRYEQFF. The CDR3 DNA is TGTGCCAGCAGTTTCAGGGTGCGATACGAGCAGTTCTTC. V and J are TRBV27 and TRBJ2-1; a possible D gene is TRBD1 (5 bases). Germline loops: CDR1 MNHEY, CDR2 SMNVEV (reference sequence). The CDR3 has 13 residues. Trimming took 3 bases from V and 10 from J, leaving 13 bases between them.

This clone came up a few times. The chain recombines TRBV5-4 with TRBJ2-3, with D possibly being TRBD2 (6 bases). Germline V gene lookup returns CDR1 SGHNT and CDR2 YYREEE (reference sequence). V gave up 4 bases and J gave up 4 bases, with 10 bases separating them. The CDR3 totals 13 residues. The CDR3 bases are TGTGCCAGCAGCCAACTAGCCGCAGATACGCAGTATTTT. Amino acids: CASSQLAADTQYF.

The chain uses TRBV6-6 and TRBJ2-7, with 8 nucleotides matching TRBD1. Trimming took 6 bases from V and 5 from J; bases not matched to a gene: 9. There are 14 residues in the CDR3. CDR1 is MNHNY, CDR2 SVGAGI, per germline (reference sequence). The CDR3, as DNA: TGTGCCAGCAGCACAGGACAGGGTAGCCACGAGCAGTACTTC. It translates to CASSTGQGSHEQYF.

The V call is TRBV6-5, the J call TRBJ2-1; TRBD1 matches 10 bases. CDR1 is MNHEY, CDR2 SVGAGI, per germline. Trimming cost V 11 bases and J 3 bases; bases outside gene matches: 4. The CDR3 extends over 13 amino acids. CDR3 protein: CAHGTGVYNEQFF. CDR3 DNA: TGTGCCCACGGGACAGGGGTCTACAATGAGCAGTTCTTC.

This clone was seen a handful of times. This rearrangement joins TRBV18 to TRBJ2-7; 12 positions agree with TRBD2. J gave up 7 bases and V 2 bases, and 6 bases lay outside the gene matches. There are 15 residues in the CDR3. Germline CDR1 reads KGHSH; CDR2 reads LQKENI. CDR3 DNA sequence: TGTGCCAGCTCACCAGGACTAGCGGGGCTAGGAGAGCAGTACTTC. Protein: CASSPGLAGLGEQYF.

The gene calls are TRBV27 and TRBJ1-1; 10 bases align to TRBD1. Trimming at V came to 6 bases and at J to 0 bases, leaving 10 bases not matched to a gene. The CDR3 is made up of 17 amino acids. Per the germline V gene, CDR1 is MNHEY and CDR2 is SMNVEV (reference sequence). CDR3 DNA: TGTGCCAGCAGCAGGCGAGACAGGGGGCGTATGAACACTGAAGCTTTCTTT. Amino acids: CASSRRDRGRMNTEAFF.

This chain joins TRBV4-1 and TRBJ2-1; tentatively, D is TRBD2 (5 bases). This CDR3 comprises 18 residues. V was clipped by 4 bases and J by 5 bases, with 24 bases between them. Germline CDR1 reads MGHRA; CDR2 reads YSYEKL. CDR3 protein: CASSPPAAEATSHNEQFF. CDR3 in DNA: TGCGCCAGCAGCCCCCCCGCGGCGGAGGCCACCTCTCACAATGAGCAGTTCTTC.

The chain couples TRBV4-2 to TRBJ1-4; 7 nucleotides match TRBD1. The CDR3 contains 15 residues. Germline values: CDR1 LGHNA, CDR2 YNFKEQ. The V gene end was trimmed by 2 bases and the J gene end by 8 bases; junction bases not matched to a gene: 8. For the CDR3, the DNA is TGTGCCAGCAGCCAACAAGACAGGGAGAGGGAAAAACTGTTTTTT. Amino acid sequence: CASSQQDREREKLFF.

The V gene is TRBV9, the J gene TRBJ1-2; a weak D match, TRBD1 (5 bases). From germline, CDR1 is SGDLS and CDR2 YYNGEE. V lost 3 bases to trimming and J lost 1 base, with 7 bases between them. This CDR3 is 13 amino acids long. The CDR3 here is CASSAGLNYGYTF. The DNA of the CDR3 is TGTGCCAGCAGCGCGGGACTTAACTATGGCTACACCTTC.

The chain links TRBV5-6 to TRBJ2-7; D might be TRBD2 (5 bases). Germline CDR1 reads SGHDT; CDR2 reads YYEEEE. V was clipped by 0 bases and J by 3 bases, with 10 bases between them. CDR3 length equals 14 residues. The CDR3: CASSLGLKIYEQYF. The CDR3 coding sequence is TGTGCCAGCAGCTTGGGACTAAAGATCTACGAGCAGTACTTC. The full variable domain, rest sourced from reference TRBV5-6 and TRBJ2-7, is DAGVTQSPTHLIKTRGQQVTLRCSPKSGHDTVSWYQQALGQGPQFIFQYYEEEERQRGNFPDRFSGHQFPNYSSELNVNALLLGDSALYLCASSLGLKIYEQYFGPGTRLTVT.